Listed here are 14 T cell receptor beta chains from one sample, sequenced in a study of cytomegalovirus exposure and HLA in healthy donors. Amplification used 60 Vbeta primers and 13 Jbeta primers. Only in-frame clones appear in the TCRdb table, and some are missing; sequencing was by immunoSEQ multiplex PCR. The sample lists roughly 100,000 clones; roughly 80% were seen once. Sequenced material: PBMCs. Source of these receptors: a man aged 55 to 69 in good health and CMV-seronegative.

The CDR3 DNA reads as TGTGCCAGCAGCTCTTGGACAGGGGGCTACGGGGAGCTGTTTTTT. Translating gives CASSSWTGGYGELFF. The genes are TRBV5-5 and TRBJ2-2, with 11 nucleotides matching TRBD1. V shed 3 bases and J 7 bases; nucleotides not matched to a gene: 5. This CDR3 has 15 residues. Germline CDR1 SGHKS, CDR2 YYEKEE (reference sequence).

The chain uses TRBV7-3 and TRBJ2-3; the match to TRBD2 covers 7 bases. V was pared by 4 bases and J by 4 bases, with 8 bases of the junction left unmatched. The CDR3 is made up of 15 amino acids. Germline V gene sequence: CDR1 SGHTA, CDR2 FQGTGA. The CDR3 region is CASSSRGLPPDTQYF. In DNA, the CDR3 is TGTGCCAGCAGCTCGAGGGGACTACCCCCAGATACGCAGTATTTT.

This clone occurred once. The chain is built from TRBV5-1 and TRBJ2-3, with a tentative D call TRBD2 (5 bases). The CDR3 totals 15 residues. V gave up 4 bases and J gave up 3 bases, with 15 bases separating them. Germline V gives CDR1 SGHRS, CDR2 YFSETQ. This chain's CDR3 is CASSPSGVGTDTQYF. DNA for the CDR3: TGCGCCAGCAGCCCCTCCGGGGTCGGAACAGATACGCAGTATTTT.

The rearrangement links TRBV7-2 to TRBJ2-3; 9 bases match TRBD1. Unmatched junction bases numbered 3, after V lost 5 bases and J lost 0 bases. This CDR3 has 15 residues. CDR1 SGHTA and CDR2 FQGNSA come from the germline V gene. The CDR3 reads CASSQQGASTDTQYF. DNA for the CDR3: TGTGCCAGCAGCCAACAGGGGGCTAGCACAGATACGCAGTATTTT.

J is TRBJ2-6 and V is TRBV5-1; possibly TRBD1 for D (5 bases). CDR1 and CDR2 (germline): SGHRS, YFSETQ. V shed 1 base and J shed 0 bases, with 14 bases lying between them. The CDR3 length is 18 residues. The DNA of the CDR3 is TGCGCCAGCAGCTTGCCGCAGGGTTCCAGCTCTGGGGCCAACGTCCTGACTTTC. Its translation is CASSLPQGSSSGANVLTF.

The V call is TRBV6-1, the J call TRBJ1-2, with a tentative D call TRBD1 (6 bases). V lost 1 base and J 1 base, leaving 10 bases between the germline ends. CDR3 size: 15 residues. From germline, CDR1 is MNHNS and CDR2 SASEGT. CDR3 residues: CASSEGGGGNYGYTF. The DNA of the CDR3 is TGTGCCAGCAGTGAAGGAGGGGGTGGTAACTATGGCTACACCTTC.

CDR3 in amino acids: CASSSGGLTGETQYF. CDR3 DNA sequence: TGCGCCAGCAGCTCGGGGGGCCTGACTGGCGAGACCCAGTACTTC. The gene calls are TRBV4-3 and TRBJ2-5, with D possibly matching TRBD2 (7 bases). This CDR3 spans 15 amino acids. Deletions cut 5 bases from V and 5 bases from J, with 18 bases between. Germline-derived CDR1 and CDR2 are LGHNA and YSLEER.

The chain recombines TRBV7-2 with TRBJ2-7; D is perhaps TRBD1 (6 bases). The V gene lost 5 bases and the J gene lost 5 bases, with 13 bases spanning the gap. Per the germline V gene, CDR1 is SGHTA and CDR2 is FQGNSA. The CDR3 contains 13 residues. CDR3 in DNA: TGTGCCAGCAGCCCAAGGACAGACCACGAGCAGTACGTC. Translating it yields CASSPRTDHEQYV.

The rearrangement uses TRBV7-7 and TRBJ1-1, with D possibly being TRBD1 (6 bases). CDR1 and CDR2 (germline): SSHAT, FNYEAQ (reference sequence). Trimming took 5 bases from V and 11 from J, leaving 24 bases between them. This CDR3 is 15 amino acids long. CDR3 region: CASSALGFLGAEAFF. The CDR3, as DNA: TGTGCCAGCAGCGCTTTGGGTTTTTTGGGGGCAGAGGCTTTCTTT.

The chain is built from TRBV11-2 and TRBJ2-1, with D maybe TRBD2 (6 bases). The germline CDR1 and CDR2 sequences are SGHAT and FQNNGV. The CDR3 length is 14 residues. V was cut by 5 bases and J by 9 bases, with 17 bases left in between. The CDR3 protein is CASSPQTSSSEQFF. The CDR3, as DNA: TGTGCCAGCAGCCCCCAGACTAGTTCTAGTGAGCAGTTCTTC.

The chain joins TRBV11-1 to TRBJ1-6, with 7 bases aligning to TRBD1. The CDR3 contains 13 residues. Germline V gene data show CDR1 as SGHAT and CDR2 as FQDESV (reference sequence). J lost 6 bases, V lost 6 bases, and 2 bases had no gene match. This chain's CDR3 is CASRGQLNSPLHF. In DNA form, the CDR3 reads TGTGCCAGCAGGGGACAGCTTAATTCACCCCTCCACTTT.

In DNA, the CDR3 is TGCGCCAGCAGCTTCCCCCAGGGTAATAATGAGCAGTTCTTC. Translating gives CASSFPQGNNEQFF. This rearrangement joins TRBV5-1 to TRBJ2-1; D perhaps matches TRBD1 (5 bases). CDR3 length: 14 residues. Trimming stripped 2 bases from V and 7 bases from J, with 13 bases between. Per the germline V gene, CDR1 is SGHRS and CDR2 is YFSETQ.

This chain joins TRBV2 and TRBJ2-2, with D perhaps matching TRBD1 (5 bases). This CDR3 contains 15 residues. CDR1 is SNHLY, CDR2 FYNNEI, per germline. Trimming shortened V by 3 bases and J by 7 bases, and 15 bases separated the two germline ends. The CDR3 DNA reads TGTGCCAGCAGTGAGGGGCTAGGGTCCATCGGGGAGCTGTTTTTT. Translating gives CASSEGLGSIGELFF.

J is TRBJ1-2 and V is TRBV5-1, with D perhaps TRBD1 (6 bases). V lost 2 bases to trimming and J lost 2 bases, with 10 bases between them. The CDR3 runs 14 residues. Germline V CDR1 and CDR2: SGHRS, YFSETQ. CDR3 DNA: TGCGCCAGCAGCTTTGGGACAACAAACTATGGCTACACCTTC. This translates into CASSFGTTNYGYTF.